Listed below are T cell receptor beta chains from one sample, sequenced in a study of blood T cells in healthy people across ages. TCRdb redid the calling of the 5' RACE reads with MiXCR, one entry per CDR3 protein. There are some 1.5 million distinct CDR3 sequences in the sample; around 40% occur only once, and 4% lies in the top ten. The sequenced sample was blood. The receptor set was obtained from a young woman in good health. CDR3s include the opening cysteine and the closing phenylalanine or tryptophan. The D gene is left open where the match is weak. Part of the rows lack a size; the others show once, few, many or a class for expanded clones.

J: TRBJ1-1; V: TRBV4-1; D: TRBD1; size: NA; CDR3: CASSQTGGGEAFF; DNA: TGCGCCAGCAGCCAGACAGGGGGAGGAGAAGCTTTCTTT
J: TRBJ2-4; V: TRBV7-9; D: NA; size: few; CDR3: CASSLIPENIQYF; DNA: TGTGCCAGCAGCTTAATCCCAGAAAACATTCAGTACTTC
J: TRBJ2-1; V: TRBV7-2; D: NA; size: few; CDR3: CASSLAAGNADEQFF; DNA: TGTGCCAGCAGCTTAGCAGCGGGTAACGCGGATGAGCAGTTCTTC
J: TRBJ1-5; V: TRBV6-2/TRBV6-3; D: TRBD1; size: NA; CDR3: CASSKRGQGNQPQHF; DNA: TGTGCCAGCAGCAAAAGGGGGCAAGGCAATCAGCCCCAGCATTTT
J: TRBJ1-4; V: TRBV7-9; D: NA; size: NA; CDR3: CASTKFQGGSFNEKLFF; DNA: TGTGCCAGCACCAAATTCCAGGGAGGAAGCTTTAATGAAAAACTGTTTTTT
J: TRBJ1-6; V: TRBV27; D: NA; size: NA; CDR3: CASRLDSPRSSYNSPLHF; DNA: TGTGCCAGCAGACTGGACAGCCCTAGGAGCTCCTATAATTCACCCCTCCACTTT
J: TRBJ2-3; V: TRBV7-9; D: NA; size: few; CDR3: CASSSGKIGTDTQYF; DNA: TGTGCCAGCAGCTCAGGGAAAATTGGCACAGATACGCAGTATTTT
J: TRBJ2-1; V: TRBV28; D: NA; size: NA; CDR3: CASSLGGPSDEQFF; DNA: TGTGCCAGCAGTCTTGGCGGGCCGAGCGATGAGCAGTTCTTC
J: TRBJ1-4; V: TRBV12-3/TRBV12-4; D: TRBD1; size: few; CDR3: CASSPGQGRRELFF; DNA: TGTGCCAGCAGCCCGGGACAGGGAAGGAGGGAACTGTTTTTT
J: TRBJ2-7; V: TRBV28; D: TRBD1; size: NA; CDR3: CASTLGTGGYEQYF; DNA: TGTGCCAGCACCCTTGGGACAGGGGGTTACGAGCAGTACTTC
J: TRBJ2-7; V: TRBV12-5; D: NA; size: NA; CDR3: CASGAVLAGLSEQYF; DNA: TGTGCTAGTGGTGCGGTTTTGGCAGGGCTCTCCGAGCAGTACTTC